A selection of T cell receptor beta chains follows, all from one sample in a study of blood T cell repertoires in COVID-19. Libraries were prepared by immunoSEQ multiplex PCR; TCRdb keeps only in-frame clonotypes and omits some of them. The sample shows more than 120,000 clones, approximately 88% of them seen only once. Material for sequencing was peripheral blood. All receptors come from a woman between 50 and 59 years old with acute or convalescent COVID-19. The CDR3 runs from the conserved cysteine through the conserved F or W. Each record gives: D gene, clone size, J gene, V gene, CDR3 DNA, CDR3 protein. The D gene is left open where the match is weak. A clone size is listed for some rows: how often the clone was seen (once, few, many), or a class if it is expanded.

D: TRBD1; size: .; J: TRBJ1-5; V: TRBV6-2/TRBV6-3; DNA: TGTGCCAGCAGTAAAGACAGGGGGAGTAGTCAGCCCCAGCATTTT; CDR3: CASSKDRGSSQPQHF
D: TRBD1; size: .; J: TRBJ1-2; V: TRBV11-2; DNA: TGTGCCAGCAGCCTAGGGACAGGGGGCTATGGCTACACCTTC; CDR3: CASSLGTGGYGYTF
D: .; size: .; J: TRBJ1-2; V: TRBV24-1; DNA: TGTGCCACCAGTGCAGACTCGGGAGTTCTTTTCACCTTC; CDR3: CATSADSGVLFTF
D: TRBD1; size: .; J: TRBJ2-7; V: TRBV6-5; DNA: TGTGCCAGCAGCTCGGGACAGGGGGCCGAGCAGTACTTC; CDR3: CASSSGQGAEQYF
D: TRBD1; size: .; J: TRBJ2-1; V: TRBV6-4; DNA: TGTGCCAGCAGTGACCCCTCGAGACAGGGCTACAATGAGCAGTTCTTC; CDR3: CASSDPSRQGYNEQFF
D: TRBD1; size: .; J: TRBJ1-5; V: TRBV2; DNA: TGTGCCAGCAGTGATTCGGGGACAGGGAATCAGCCCCAGCATTTT; CDR3: CASSDSGTGNQPQHF
D: TRBD1; size: .; J: TRBJ2-1; V: TRBV5-4; DNA: TGTGCCAGCAGCGGGAGGACAGGGAGCTCCTACAATGAGCAGTTCTTC; CDR3: CASSGRTGSSYNEQFF
D: .; size: .; J: TRBJ1-1; V: TRBV5-1; DNA: TGCGCCAGCAGCTCGGTTGGGAACACTGAAGCTTTCTTT; CDR3: CASSSVGNTEAFF
D: .; size: .; J: TRBJ1-6; V: TRBV30; DNA: TGTGCCTGGAGTGACGAACAGGGCGCCTATAATTCACCCCTCCACTTT; CDR3: CAWSDEQGAYNSPLHF
D: .; size: .; J: TRBJ2-7; V: TRBV9; DNA: TGTGCCAGCAGCGGCCGGGGGGCGCAATACGAGCAGTACTTC; CDR3: CASSGRGAQYEQYF
D: .; size: .; J: TRBJ2-3; V: TRBV20-1; DNA: TGCAGTGCTAGTCCTGGCAGCGGAGATACGCAGTATTTT; CDR3: CSASPGSGDTQYF
D: .; size: .; J: TRBJ2-3; V: TRBV6-5; DNA: TGTGCCAGCAGCCCCGCTGTCCGGGGTACGCAGTATTTT; CDR3: CASSPAVRGTQYF
D: .; size: .; J: TRBJ2-4; V: TRBV4-1; DNA: TGCGCCAGCAGCCAAGCCTGGCAGGACAAAAACATTCAGTACTTC; CDR3: CASSQAWQDKNIQYF
D: .; size: .; J: TRBJ1-2; V: TRBV11-2; DNA: TGTGCCAGCAGCCTCCGGACAGAATCTAACTATGGCTACACCTTC; CDR3: CASSLRTESNYGYTF
D: TRBD1; size: .; J: TRBJ1-3; V: TRBV28; DNA: TGTGCCAGCAGTTTCGGGGACAGGGGGTGGGGAAACACCATATATTTT; CDR3: CASSFGDRGWGNTIYF
D: TRBD2; size: few; J: TRBJ2-5; V: TRBV3-1/TRBV3-2; DNA: TGTGCCAGCAGCCCTAGGACTAGCGGGACGAAAACGGAAGAGACCCAGTACTTC; CDR3: CASSPRTSGTKTEETQYF
D: TRBD1; size: once; J: TRBJ2-7; V: TRBV7-9; DNA: TGTGCCAGCAGCTCGCCCGGGACAGGCGATTACGAGCAGTACTTC; CDR3: CASSSPGTGDYEQYF
D: .; size: .; J: TRBJ1-4; V: TRBV18; DNA: TGTGCCAGCTCCCTCAGGGCCGTCGCAACTAATGAAAAACTGTTTTTT; CDR3: CASSLRAVATNEKLFF
D: TRBD1; size: .; J: TRBJ2-7; V: TRBV4-1; DNA: TGCGCCAGCAGCCAAGATGAGGGACAGGGTCCCGAGCAGTACTTC; CDR3: CASSQDEGQGPEQYF
D: TRBD2; size: .; J: TRBJ2-7; V: TRBV24-1; DNA: TGTGCCACCAGTGAGGGGGGGGAGTGGAAGCAGTACTTC; CDR3: CATSEGGEWKQYF
D: .; size: .; J: TRBJ1-2; V: TRBV27; DNA: TGTGCCAGCAGTTTAGGGTCAGGGACTCCTTCTGACTATGGCTACACCTTC; CDR3: CASSLGSGTPSDYGYTF
D: TRBD1; size: few; J: TRBJ2-7; V: TRBV6-5; DNA: TGTGCCAGCAGTTACGGACAGGGCGCCTACGAGCAGTACTTC; CDR3: CASSYGQGAYEQYF
D: TRBD1; size: .; J: TRBJ2-7; V: TRBV27; DNA: TGTGCCAGCAGTTTCGGGGACAGCTCCTACGAGCAGTACTTC; CDR3: CASSFGDSSYEQYF
D: TRBD2; size: .; J: TRBJ2-2; V: TRBV30; DNA: TGTGCCTGGAAAATAGCGGGAGGCCCCGGGGAGCTGTTTTTT; CDR3: CAWKIAGGPGELFF
D: .; size: .; J: TRBJ2-7; V: TRBV5-1; DNA: TGCGCCAGCAGCTTGACCGGGAGCGAGCAGTACTTC; CDR3: CASSLTGSEQYF
D: TRBD1; size: .; J: TRBJ1-2; V: TRBV19; DNA: TGTGCCAGTAGGGTCCAGGGACAGGGGGCTGAGTATGGCTACACCTTC; CDR3: CASRVQGQGAEYGYTF
D: .; size: .; J: TRBJ1-1; V: TRBV7-9; DNA: TGTGCCAGCAGCTTAGGGGGGCAGAGGGCTTTCTTT; CDR3: CASSLGGQRAFF
D: .; size: .; J: TRBJ2-3; V: TRBV12-1; DNA: TGTGCCAGCAGCTTTGGATGCCTAGCGGAGATCACAGATACGCAGTATTTT; CDR3: CASSFGCLAEITDTQYF
D: TRBD2; size: .; J: TRBJ2-1; V: TRBV7-3; DNA: TGTGCCAGCAGCCGAAAACTAGCGGGATACAATGAGCAGTTCTTC; CDR3: CASSRKLAGYNEQFF
D: .; size: .; J: TRBJ2-1; V: TRBV19; DNA: TGTGCCAGTAGTATTTCCCCGCGGAGCGTCAATGAGCAGTTCTTC; CDR3: CASSISPRSVNEQFF
D: TRBD2; size: .; J: TRBJ2-2; V: TRBV6-4; DNA: TGTGCCAGCAGAGCTAGCGGAACGAACACCGGGGAGCTGTTTTTT; CDR3: CASRASGTNTGELFF
D: TRBD1; size: .; J: TRBJ2-7; V: TRBV19; DNA: TGTGCCAGTAGGAGGACAGGGTTTTACGAGCAGTACTTC; CDR3: CASRRTGFYEQYF
D: TRBD1; size: .; J: TRBJ2-6; V: TRBV11-1; DNA: TGTGCCTCCCGGGACAGCCCTTCTGGGGCCAACGTCCTGACTTTC; CDR3: CASRDSPSGANVLTF
D: .; size: once; J: TRBJ1-2; V: TRBV19; DNA: TGTGCCAGTAGTCGAACGGGACAAGCCTATGGCTACACCTTC; CDR3: CASSRTGQAYGYTF
D: .; size: .; J: TRBJ1-4; V: TRBV18; DNA: TGTGCCAGCTCACCCGAGGCCCGTTTGGGTGAAAAACTGTTTTTT; CDR3: CASSPEARLGEKLFF
D: TRBD1; size: .; J: TRBJ2-7; V: TRBV5-6; DNA: TGTGCCAGCAGTTGGCCGACAGGGGGCCCCGACAAGCAGTACTTC; CDR3: CASSWPTGGPDKQYF
D: TRBD1; size: .; J: TRBJ1-2; V: TRBV19; DNA: TGTGCCAGTAGTATCCTATCGGGACAGCCTCAACATGGCTACACCTTC; CDR3: CASSILSGQPQHGYTF
D: TRBD1; size: .; J: TRBJ1-1; V: TRBV30; DNA: TGTGCCTGGAGTATTAACAGGGGAACTGAAGCTTTCTTT; CDR3: CAWSINRGTEAFF
D: .; size: .; J: TRBJ2-7; V: TRBV6-6; DNA: TGTGCCAGCAGTCAAACTACCGCGGACAGTGAAAGCTACGAGCAGTACTTC; CDR3: CASSQTTADSESYEQYF
D: .; size: .; J: TRBJ1-1; V: TRBV2; DNA: TGTGCCAGCAGTGAGCAGGGATGGACTGAAGCTTTCTTT; CDR3: CASSEQGWTEAFF
D: .; size: .; J: TRBJ2-1; V: TRBV10-2; DNA: TGCGCCAGCAGTGACCGGGGTTACAATGAGCAGTTCTTC; CDR3: CASSDRGYNEQFF
D: TRBD2; size: .; J: TRBJ2-1; V: TRBV25-1; DNA: TGTGCCAGCAGAGGACTAGCGGGGGGTGATGAGCAGTTCTTC; CDR3: CASRGLAGGDEQFF
D: .; size: few; J: TRBJ1-3; V: TRBV5-1; DNA: TGCGCCAGCAGTCCTGTCACAGGCTCTGGAAACACCATATATTTT; CDR3: CASSPVTGSGNTIYF
D: .; size: .; J: TRBJ1-1; V: TRBV20-1; DNA: TGCAGTGCTAGAGATCAAACTGAAGCTTTCTTT; CDR3: CSARDQTEAFF